Below, 28 T cell receptor beta chains from the same sample are listed, as sequenced in a study of blood T cell repertoires in COVID-19. Profiling relied on immunoSEQ multiplex PCR, and the TCRdb table lists in-frame clones only, not all of them. This table has roughly 160,000 clones, roughly 83% appearing once. The sequencing sample was made of peripheral blood. The receptors stem from a man younger than 35 with active or convalescent COVID-19.

V usage is TRBV7-9 and J usage is TRBJ1-5; D is uncertain. The CDR3 consists of 13 residues. Trimming removed 3 bases at V and 4 bases at J, with 7 bases between. The V gene's germline CDR1 is SEHNR and CDR2 FQNEAQ (reference sequence). The CDR3 region has the DNA TGTGCCAGCAGCTTCTCAGGAAATCAGCCCCAGCATTTT. It is translated as CASSFSGNQPQHF.

The rearrangement uses TRBV28 and TRBJ2-7, with 7 bases that match TRBD1. The CDR3 totals 13 residues. Trimming cost V 2 bases and J 5 bases; bases outside gene matches: 3. CDR1 and CDR2 (germline): MDHEN, SYDVKM. CDR3 nucleotide sequence: TGTGCCAGCAGTTTAGGGACAGAGGACGAGCAGTACTTC. Translated: CASSLGTEDEQYF.

The sample holds a few counts of this clone. The V call is TRBV5-1, the J call TRBJ1-4; no clear D. In germline, CDR1 is SGHRS, CDR2 YFSETQ. Trimming took off 1 base at V and 7 bases at J, with 8 bases between the two ends. CDR3 length equals 13 residues. For the CDR3, the DNA is TGCGCCAGCAGCTTGTATGTCTCTGAAAAACTGTTTTTT. Its translation: CASSLYVSEKLFF.

CDR3 sequence reads: CASSLWGGGTYEQYF. As DNA, the CDR3 is TGTGCCAGCAGTTTATGGGGGGGAGGTACCTACGAGCAGTACTTC. This chain connects TRBV27 to TRBJ2-7, with 7 bases fitting TRBD2. Trimming cost V 1 base and J 2 bases; bases outside gene matches: 5. The CDR3 length is 15 residues. Germline V gene sequence: CDR1 MNHEY, CDR2 SMNVEV (reference sequence).

The chain links TRBV19 to TRBJ2-5; D gene uncertain. This CDR3 has 10 residues. The V gene lost 10 bases and the J gene lost 2 bases, with 5 bases spanning the gap. In germline, CDR1 is LNHDA, CDR2 SQIVND (reference sequence). This CDR3 reads CATSQETQYF. In nucleotides, the CDR3 is TGTGCCACCTCTCAAGAGACCCAGTACTTC.

The V gene is TRBV10-3, the J gene TRBJ2-7; 10 bases map to TRBD1. This CDR3 is built from 13 residues. Trimming at V came to 4 bases and at J to 3 bases, leaving 0 bases not matched to a gene. Germline V lookup: CDR1 ENHRY, CDR2 SYGVKD. DNA for the CDR3: TGTGCCATCAGTGGGGACAGGGGCTACGAGCAGTACTTC. Translating it yields CAISGDRGYEQYF.

This rearrangement joins TRBV5-1 to TRBJ1-1; a weak D match, TRBD1 (5 bases). The CDR3 contains 16 residues. Germline assignment: CDR1 SGHRS and CDR2 YFSETQ. The V end lost 2 bases, the J end lost 0 bases, and 14 bases lay between the germline ends. CDR3 sequence: CASSFTGVDMNTEAFF. The CDR3 nucleotides read TGCGCCAGCAGCTTTACAGGTGTCGACATGAACACTGAAGCTTTCTTT.

The V gene is TRBV18, the J gene TRBJ2-7; D is unresolved. Germline-derived CDR1 and CDR2 are KGHSH and LQKENI. The CDR3 runs 13 residues. V dropped 3 bases and J dropped 3 bases, with 9 bases sitting between them. The CDR3 sequence is CASSPQTVYEQYF. DNA of the CDR3: TGTGCCAGCTCACCTCAAACGGTCTACGAGCAGTACTTC.

As DNA, the CDR3 is TGTGCCTGGAGTGTAGGGAGAGACAATGAGCAGTTCTTC. This codes for CAWSVGRDNEQFF. V is TRBV30 and J is TRBJ2-1; D perhaps matches TRBD2 (5 bases). Germline V CDR1 and CDR2: GTSNPN, SVGIG (reference sequence). The CDR3 spans 13 residues. The germline V and J ends were trimmed by 0 bases and 5 bases, with 8 bases remaining between them.

The chain carries TRBV11-2 and TRBJ1-2, with D possibly being TRBD1 (6 bases). Trimming removed 1 base at V and 6 bases at J, with 9 bases between. CDR1 and CDR2 from the germline V gene are SGHAT and FQNNGV. This CDR3 spans 13 amino acids. In DNA form, the CDR3 reads TGTGCCAGCAGCTTAGCAGGGGCCGATGGCTACACCTTC. Amino acid sequence: CASSLAGADGYTF. Full variable domain (remainder filled in from reference TRBV11-2 and TRBJ1-2): EAGVAQSPRYKIIEKRQSVAFWCNPISGHATLYWYQQILGQGPKLLIQFQNNGVVDDSQLPKDRFSAERLKGVDSTLKIQPAKLEDSAVYLCASSLAGADGYTFGSGTRLTVV.

This clone has ten or more counts. The identical CDR3 is also encoded by other nucleotide sequences in the sample. V and J are TRBV6-1 and TRBJ1-5, with a tentative D call TRBD1 (5 bases). CDR3 size: 14 residues. V was trimmed by 3 bases and J by 6 bases, leaving 12 bases between them. CDR1 is MNHNS and CDR2 is SASEGT in the germline V gene. CDR3 amino acids: CASSDSQAGQPQHF. The CDR3 DNA is TGTGCCAGCAGTGATTCACAGGCCGGTCAGCCCCAGCATTTT.

The chain links TRBV18 to TRBJ2-1, with 9 bases identical to TRBD2. The CDR3 is 14 amino acids. Germline V lookup: CDR1 KGHSH, CDR2 LQKENI. The ends lost 3 bases at V and 7 bases at J; junction bases unmatched: 4. CDR3 protein: CASSPSGSSNEQFF. The CDR3 DNA sequence: TGTGCCAGCTCACCTAGCGGGAGCTCGAATGAGCAGTTCTTC.

The V and J genes are TRBV12-3 or TRBV12-4 and TRBJ1-2; weak D call: TRBD1 (6 bases). The CDR3 consists of 13 residues. V lost 8 bases to trimming and J lost 1 base, with 11 bases between them. The CDR3 DNA is TGTGCCAGCTCAACAGGGATTAACTATGGCTACACCTTC. Its protein is CASSTGINYGYTF.

This clone was seen more than once but under ten times. The V and J genes are TRBV5-4 and TRBJ2-2; D is ambiguous. This CDR3 is 14 amino acids long. Between the trimmed V and J ends, which lost 0 bases and 6 bases, there was a span of 9 bases. The germline V gene encodes CDR1 SGHNT and CDR2 YYREEE (reference sequence). This chain's CDR3 is CASSLGLPPGELFF. As DNA, the CDR3 is TGTGCCAGCAGCTTGGGACTCCCACCCGGGGAGCTGTTTTTT.

Points on this clone: Mismatch with germline at one junction end may stem from a read error. The V and J genes are TRBV2 and TRBJ1-6; possible D gene TRBD1, 6 bases. Per germline, CDR1 SNHLY and CDR2 FYNNEI. The length of the CDR3 is 16 residues. The DNA for the CDR3 is TGTGCCAGCATTGAACAGGGACTTTTCTATAATTCACCCCTCCACTTT. Its protein is CASIEQGLFYNSPLHF. The full variable domain, in which reference TRBV2 and TRBJ1-6 provide the parts outside the CDR3, is EPEVTQTPSHQVTQMGQEVILRCVPISNHLYFYWYRQILGQKVEFLVSFYNNEISEKSEIFDDQFSVERPDGSNFTLKIRSTKLEDSAMYFCASIEQGLFYNSPLHFGNGTRLTVT.

This chain uses TRBV19 with TRBJ1-5; the D gene is possibly TRBD1 (5 bases). This CDR3 has 15 amino acids. Germline V gene sequence: CDR1 LNHDA, CDR2 SQIVND (reference sequence). V gave up 4 bases and J gave up 3 bases, with 13 bases separating them. The CDR3 DNA sequence: TGTGCCAGTAGTAGACCGGGACTCGACAATCAGCCCCAGCATTTT. Its protein product is CASSRPGLDNQPQHF.

The J gene is TRBJ2-1, the V gene TRBV19; TRBD1 might be the D (6 bases). V was clipped by 9 bases and J by 3 bases, with 18 bases between them. This CDR3 contains 15 residues. From germline, CDR1 is LNHDA and CDR2 SQIVND (reference sequence). Written as DNA, the CDR3 is TGTGCCAGCCAAAGCTCACAGGGAAACTACAATGAGCAGTTCTTC. Residues: CASQSSQGNYNEQFF.

The chain is built from TRBV27 and TRBJ2-3, with 8 bases that match TRBD1. The CDR3 is made up of 14 amino acids. Germline V gene sequence: CDR1 MNHEY, CDR2 SMNVEV (reference sequence). The ends lost 8 bases at V and 7 bases at J; junction bases unmatched: 11. For the CDR3, the DNA is TGTGCCAGCGGACAGGGCTCGGACTTCCATACGCAGTATTTT. Amino acid sequence: CASGQGSDFHTQYF.

The CDR3 here is CASSTSDTDTQYF. Here the CDR3 DNA reads TGTGCCAGCAGTACTAGCGACACAGATACGCAGTATTTT. The chain carries TRBV6-4 and TRBJ2-3; TRBD2 aligns across 7 bases. The CDR3 length is 13 residues. With V trimmed by 5 bases and J by 2 bases, 1 base remained unmatched. Germline loops: CDR1 MRHNA, CDR2 SNTAGT.

This sequence joins TRBV6-4 and TRBJ2-2, with D tentatively TRBD2 (5 bases). The CDR3 has 17 residues. Germline V lookup: CDR1 MRHNA, CDR2 SNTAGT. V shed 2 bases and J shed 0 bases, with 13 bases lying between them. This CDR3 reads CASSDAFTRTNTGELFF. In nucleotides, the CDR3 is TGTGCCAGCAGTGACGCCTTTACTAGAACGAACACCGGGGAGCTGTTTTTT.

The chain carries TRBV3-1 (or the pseudogene TRBV3-2) and TRBJ1-6; D unclear. Germline CDR1 is LGHDT and CDR2 is YNNKEL (reference sequence). Trimming took off 2 bases at V and 6 bases at J, with 11 bases between the two ends. This CDR3 contains 15 residues. The CDR3 bases are TGTGCCAGCAGCCAATACAGTCTCGGTAATTCACCCCTCCACTTT. It yields the protein CASSQYSLGNSPLHF.

The chain recombines TRBV15 with TRBJ1-2, with D unclear. V lost 5 bases to trimming and J lost 7 bases, with 8 bases between them. Germline CDR1 and CDR2: LNHNV and YYDKDF (reference sequence). The CDR3 length is 11 residues. In nucleotides, the CDR3 is TGTGCCACCAGCTCAACGGGTGGCTACACCTTC. This codes for CATSSTGGYTF. The complete variable domain, with remaining parts taken from reference TRBV15 and TRBJ1-2, reads DAMVIQNPRYQVTQFGKPVTLSCSQTLNHNVMYWYQQKSSQAPKLLFHYYDKDFNNEADTPDNFQSRRPNTSFCFLDIRSPGLGDTAMYLCATSSTGGYTFGSGTRLTVV.

The V gene is TRBV18, the J gene TRBJ2-1; 11 nucleotides line up with TRBD2. The germline gives CDR1 KGHSH, CDR2 LQKENI. CDR3 size: 17 residues. V trimming: 2 bases; J trimming: 2 bases; junction bases outside the gene matches: 5. The DNA for the CDR3 is TGTGCCAGCTCACCATCTAGCGGGGGGCAAACCTACAATGAGCAGTTCTTC. Translation gives CASSPSSGGQTYNEQFF.

This clone came up a few times. This rearrangement joins TRBV4-1 to TRBJ1-3; D is unclear. The CDR3 spans 17 residues. The germline gives CDR1 MGHRA, CDR2 YSYEKL. Deletions cut 2 bases from V and 0 bases from J, with 14 bases between. This CDR3 reads CASSQPRRGSSGNTIYF. The CDR3 coding sequence is TGCGCCAGCAGCCAACCTAGACGGGGAAGCTCTGGAAACACCATATATTTT.

V and J are TRBV18 and TRBJ2-5, with TRBD1 matching over 9 bases. Trimming took 3 bases from V and 4 from J; bases not matched to a gene: 6. The CDR3 is made up of 15 amino acids. Looked up from germline, CDR1 is KGHSH and CDR2 is LQKENI. This CDR3 reads CASSPGTGRPETQYF. The CDR3 nucleotides are TGTGCCAGCTCACCTGGGACAGGGAGGCCAGAGACCCAGTACTTC.

V gene TRBV19 combines with J gene TRBJ2-1; weak D call: TRBD2 (6 bases). Trimming stripped 4 bases from V and 2 bases from J, with 6 bases between. Per germline, CDR1 LNHDA and CDR2 SQIVND (reference sequence). The CDR3 is 13 residues long. The DNA of the CDR3 is TGTGCCAGTAGTAGCGGGACCTACAATGAGCAGTTCTTC. It encodes CASSSGTYNEQFF. Drawing the rest from reference TRBV19 and TRBJ2-1, the complete variable domain is DGGITQSPKYLFRKEGQNVTLSCEQNLNHDAMYWYRQDPGQGLRLIYYSQIVNDFQKGDIAEGYSVSREKKESFPLTVTSAQKNPTAFYLCASSSGTYNEQFFGPGTRLTVL.

The chain recombines TRBV7-6 with TRBJ2-7; 11 nucleotides align to TRBD2. The CDR3 spans 15 residues. The germline CDR1 and CDR2 sequences are SGHVS and FNYEAQ. V gave up 6 bases and J gave up 3 bases; unmatched junction bases: 7. CDR3 DNA: TGTGCCAGCAGTTCGACGACTAGCGGGATCTACGAGCAGTACTTC. Translating gives CASSSTTSGIYEQYF.

This rearrangement joins TRBV3-1 (or the pseudogene TRBV3-2) to TRBJ2-7; TRBD1 agrees at 9 bases. The CDR3 contains 15 residues. J gave up 6 bases and V 1 base, and 7 bases lay outside the gene matches. Germline V gene sequence: CDR1 LGHDT, CDR2 YNNKEL (reference sequence). CDR3 in DNA: TGTGCCAGCAGCCAAGGACAGGGGGTTCAGATCGAGCAGTACTTC. It encodes CASSQGQGVQIEQYF.